These 21 T cell receptor beta chains came from one sample sequenced in a study of cytomegalovirus exposure and HLA in healthy donors. Assay: immunoSEQ multiplex PCR; the TCRdb copy retains only in-frame clones and omits some. Here the sample spans about 160,000 clones, roughly 86% being singletons. The sample was PBMCs. These receptors originate from a woman younger than 30 in good health and CMV-seropositive.

CDR3 in DNA: TGTGCCAGCAGCCCCGGAGGGACCCAAGGCGAGCAGTACTTC. Protein product: CASSPGGTQGEQYF. The V call is TRBV7-2, the J call TRBJ2-7; a possible D gene is TRBD2 (6 bases). The germline gives CDR1 SGHTA, CDR2 FQGNSA. The CDR3 contains 14 residues. Between the trimmed V and J ends, which lost 5 bases and 6 bases, there was a span of 17 bases.

The chain carries TRBV28 and TRBJ1-2, with D unclear. V was cut by 1 base and J by 5 bases, with 2 bases left in between. Looked up from germline, CDR1 is MDHEN and CDR2 is SYDVKM. The CDR3 is 11 residues long. The CDR3 bases are TGTGCCAGCAGTTTATCTTATGGCTACACCTTC. This translates into CASSLSYGYTF.

The chain recombines TRBV28 with TRBJ1-2; D gene ambiguous. Trimming pared 4 bases from V and 7 bases from J, leaving 7 bases between. This CDR3 region has 11 residues. CDR1 MDHEN and CDR2 SYDVKM come from the germline V gene. The CDR3, as DNA: TGTGCCAGCAGTTCCTTCAGTGGCTACACCTTC. Translation gives CASSSFSGYTF.

V usage is TRBV29-1 and J usage is TRBJ2-3; 8 nucleotides agree with TRBD1. V dropped 6 bases and J dropped 4; count of bases not matched to a gene: 6. The length of the CDR3 is 13 residues. Germline values: CDR1 SQVTM, CDR2 ANQGSEA. DNA of the CDR3: TGCAGCGTAGGACAGGGAAAGGCAGATACGCAGTATTTT. As protein: CSVGQGKADTQYF.

V gene TRBV11-2 combines with J gene TRBJ1-5; tentatively, D is TRBD1 (6 bases). CDR1 and CDR2 (germline): SGHAT, FQNNGV. V gave up 3 bases and J gave up 4 bases, with 7 bases separating them. This CDR3 contains 13 residues. The CDR3 is CASSFDRNQPQHF. CDR3 sequence (DNA): TGTGCCAGCAGCTTCGACAGGAATCAGCCCCAGCATTTT.

V usage is TRBV30 and J usage is TRBJ2-3; 9 bases fit TRBD2. CDR3 length: 14 residues. The ends lost 2 bases at V and 4 bases at J; junction bases unmatched: 4. The V gene's germline CDR1 is GTSNPN and CDR2 SVGIG (reference sequence). In nucleotides, the CDR3 is TGTGCCTGGAGTCTGGGGACTAGCTCAGATACGCAGTATTTT. It translates to CAWSLGTSSDTQYF.

The chain carries TRBV25-1 and TRBJ2-3; D may be TRBD1 (7 bases). The ends were cut back, 5 bases at V and 4 bases at J, with 22 bases in the middle. The CDR3 is made up of 17 amino acids. Germline CDR1 reads MGHDK; CDR2 reads SYGVNS. CDR3: CASSPLGAEGAPDTQYF. The CDR3 DNA sequence: TGTGCCAGCAGTCCTCTTGGGGCGGAGGGGGCCCCAGATACGCAGTATTTT.

The chain joins TRBV19 to TRBJ2-3, with D possibly being TRBD1 (5 bases). In germline, CDR1 is LNHDA, CDR2 SQIVND (reference sequence). V was clipped by 3 bases and J by 4 bases, with 8 bases between them. The CDR3 loop spans 13 amino acids. The CDR3 bases are TGTGCCAGTAGTATCAGGGCCCCAGATACGCAGTATTTT. It codes for CASSIRAPDTQYF.

The genes are TRBV27 and TRBJ2-1, with a possible D match to TRBD2 (5 bases). Germline-derived CDR1 and CDR2 are MNHEY and SMNVEV (reference sequence). The CDR3 is 16 amino acids. V was trimmed by 6 bases and J by 0 bases, leaving 15 bases between them. The CDR3 protein is CASSPIGLSSYNEQFF. The CDR3 nucleotides are TGTGCCAGCAGCCCTATAGGACTTAGCTCCTACAATGAGCAGTTCTTC.

The chain has TRBV7-8 and TRBJ2-1, with a weak D call TRBD1 (5 bases). The CDR3 extends over 16 amino acids. Looked up from germline, CDR1 is SGHVS and CDR2 is FQNEAQ. V was clipped by 9 bases and J by 0 bases, with 18 bases between them. The CDR3 region has the DNA TGTGCCAGTAAGAGCAGGGCTCAGAGCTCCTACAATGAGCAGTTCTTC. Amino acids: CASKSRAQSSYNEQFF.

The chain is built from TRBV4-1 and TRBJ2-3; 10 nucleotides align to TRBD1. Germline CDR1 and CDR2: MGHRA and YSYEKL. V was pared by 3 bases and J by 3 bases, with 3 bases of the junction left unmatched. This CDR3 is built from 15 residues. The CDR3 region is CASSQGQGFTDTQYF. Written as DNA, the CDR3 is TGCGCCAGCAGCCAGGGACAGGGGTTTACAGATACGCAGTATTTT.

CDR3 residues: CASSLSGSATDTQYF. The DNA of the CDR3 is TGCGCCAGCAGCTTAAGCGGGAGCGCCACAGATACGCAGTATTTT. The rearrangement joins TRBV5-1 to TRBJ2-3, with 8 positions matching TRBD2. With 2 bases clipped from V and 2 bases from J, the junction kept 4 bases outside the gene matches. The germline gives CDR1 SGHRS, CDR2 YFSETQ. The length of the CDR3 is 15 residues.

The chain employs TRBV6-6 and TRBJ2-7, with D perhaps matching TRBD2 (6 bases). The V end lost 7 bases, the J end lost 0 bases, and 13 bases lay between the germline ends. Germline-derived CDR1 and CDR2 are MNHNY and SVGAGI (reference sequence). This CDR3 has 14 amino acids. CDR3 nucleotide sequence: TGTGCCAGCAATATGCGGGGAGTCTCCTACGAGCAGTACTTC. Translating gives CASNMRGVSYEQYF.

In its sample, this clone was seen once. The V gene is TRBV4-1, the J gene TRBJ2-1; a possible D gene is TRBD2 (6 bases). This CDR3 has 14 amino acids. V lost 4 bases and J lost 9, with 16 bases in between. Germline values: CDR1 MGHRA, CDR2 YSYEKL. The CDR3 DNA reads as TGCGCCAGCAGCCCGCCTGGGGACTTCGGTGAGCAGTTCTTC. Translating gives CASSPPGDFGEQFF.

This rearrangement joins TRBV27 to TRBJ1-1; the D is unclear. The ends were cut back, 10 bases at V and 4 bases at J, with 19 bases in the middle. Germline V CDR1 and CDR2: MNHEY, SMNVEV (reference sequence). This CDR3 region has 14 residues. In DNA form, the CDR3 reads TGTGCCATCCGCCCGATGGGCCTGGGCACTGAAGCTTTCTTT. It translates to CAIRPMGLGTEAFF.

The chain employs TRBV9 and TRBJ2-1; D perhaps matches TRBD2 (5 bases). Germline loops: CDR1 SGDLS, CDR2 YYNGEE. The CDR3 extends over 13 amino acids. Trimming shortened V by 0 bases and J by 8 bases, and 9 bases separated the two germline ends. CDR3 region: CASSVALADEQFF. CDR3 sequence (DNA): TGTGCCAGCAGCGTAGCCCTAGCAGATGAGCAGTTCTTC.

The chain joins TRBV29-1 to TRBJ1-1; a possible D gene is TRBD1 (5 bases). Germline assignment: CDR1 SQVTM and CDR2 ANQGSEA. The CDR3 sequence is 15 residues long. V lost 8 bases to trimming and J lost 5 bases, with 24 bases between them. CDR3 protein: CSLGLEGARETEAFF. The CDR3 coding sequence is TGCAGCTTGGGTCTTGAAGGGGCCCGGGAGACTGAAGCTTTCTTT.

The chain joins TRBV20-1 to TRBJ2-3; D is ambiguous. The length of the CDR3 is 11 residues. Germline V lookup: CDR1 DFQATT, CDR2 SNEGSKA (reference sequence). Trimming took 3 bases from V and 3 from J, leaving 4 bases between them. The CDR3 DNA sequence: TGCAGTGCTAGTCTAACAGATACGCAGTATTTT. This codes for CSASLTDTQYF.

V usage is TRBV9 and J usage is TRBJ1-5; D possibly corresponds to TRBD1 (6 bases). The CDR3 length is 13 residues. Trimming stripped 2 bases from V and 6 bases from J, with 9 bases between. The germline V gene encodes CDR1 SGDLS and CDR2 YYNGEE. This CDR3 is CASSVEGGQPQHF. CDR3 nucleotides: TGTGCCAGCAGCGTGGAAGGGGGTCAGCCCCAGCATTTT.

V usage is TRBV28 and J usage is TRBJ2-7; 8 nucleotides agree with TRBD2. V was clipped by 0 bases and J by 5 bases; unmatched bases: 6. In germline, CDR1 is MDHEN, CDR2 SYDVKM. This CDR3 is built from 15 residues. This CDR3 reads CASSLWAREADEQYF. Here the CDR3 DNA reads TGTGCCAGCAGTTTATGGGCGCGGGAGGCTGACGAGCAGTACTTC.

This clone has only one observation. The CDR3 DNA reads TGCGCCAGCAGCTTGGCTATGGGGACAGGAGGCCTTACCCAGTACTTC. Its protein product is CASSLAMGTGGLTQYF. The V and J genes are TRBV5-1 and TRBJ2-5; 8 nucleotides agree with TRBD1. V lost 0 bases to trimming and J lost 8 bases; unmatched junction nucleotides: 12. Germline V CDR1 and CDR2: SGHRS, YFSETQ. CDR3 length: 16 amino acids.